The rows below give T cell receptor beta chains drawn from one sample of a study of T cell repertoires in aging, cancer and after chemotherapy. Using its own MiXCR run on the multiplex PCR reads, TCRdb lists one record per CDR3 protein. Among 2,500 to 4,000 distinct CDR3 sequences listed, 35% were seen once. The specimen sequenced was blood. Source of these receptors: a human donor with a solid tumor. The CDR3 runs from the conserved cysteine through the conserved F or W. Fields, in order: clone size, D gene, V gene, J gene, CDR3 protein, CDR3 DNA. D genes are given only for firm matches. Clone size is not always given. Where it is, it says once, few, many or a class for expanded clones.

abundance: few
d_gene: TRBD1
v_gene: TRBV27
j_gene: TRBJ2-7
CDR3aa: CASSIQGSSYEQYF
CDR3nt: TGTGCCAGCAGTATACAGGGGAGCTCCTACGAGCAGTACTTC

abundance: few
d_gene: .
v_gene: TRBV6-5
j_gene: TRBJ1-3
CDR3aa: CASSSPGRENTIYF
CDR3nt: TGTGCCAGCAGCAGCCCTGGCAGGGAAAACACCATATATTTT

abundance: .
d_gene: TRBD2
v_gene: TRBV27
j_gene: TRBJ2-3
CDR3aa: CASSFSGGAWDTQYF
CDR3nt: TGTGCCAGCAGTTTTAGCGGGGGGGCTTGGGATACGCAGTATTTT

abundance: .
d_gene: TRBD2
v_gene: TRBV6-2/TRBV6-3
j_gene: TRBJ2-3
CDR3aa: CASLREGGTDTQYF
CDR3nt: TGTGCCAGCCTGAGGGAGGGCGGCACAGATACGCAGTATTTT

abundance: .
d_gene: .
v_gene: TRBV7-9
j_gene: TRBJ2-1
CDR3aa: CASSFMNNEQFF
CDR3nt: TGTGCCAGCAGCTTCATGAACAATGAGCAGTTCTTC

abundance: few
d_gene: .
v_gene: TRBV6-5
j_gene: TRBJ1-4
CDR3aa: CASSVTGNEKLFF
CDR3nt: TGTGCCAGCAGCGTTACAGGGAATGAAAAACTGTTTTTT

abundance: few
d_gene: .
v_gene: TRBV5-6
j_gene: TRBJ1-3
CDR3aa: CASSLIISGNTIYF
CDR3nt: TGTGCCAGCAGCTTAATCATCTCTGGAAACACCATATATTTT

abundance: large
d_gene: .
v_gene: TRBV6-5
j_gene: TRBJ2-3
CDR3aa: CASRGVGLGTDTQYF
CDR3nt: TGTGCCAGCAGGGGAGTCGGCTTAGGCACAGATACGCAGTATTTT

abundance: few
d_gene: TRBD1
v_gene: TRBV7-2
j_gene: TRBJ1-4
CDR3aa: CASSSDRGTNEKLFF
CDR3nt: TGTGCCAGCAGCTCCGACAGGGGAACTAATGAAAAACTGTTTTTT

abundance: .
d_gene: .
v_gene: TRBV5-1
j_gene: TRBJ1-2
CDR3aa: CASSLAGGRGYTF
CDR3nt: TGCGCCAGCAGCTTGGCCGGGGGTCGTGGCTACACCTTC

abundance: medium-sized
d_gene: TRBD1
v_gene: TRBV6-5
j_gene: TRBJ2-7
CDR3aa: CASSFGQGGLEQYF
CDR3nt: TGTGCCAGCAGTTTCGGACAGGGCGGCTTGGAGCAGTACTTC

abundance: few
d_gene: TRBD1
v_gene: TRBV12-3/TRBV12-4
j_gene: TRBJ1-2
CDR3aa: CASSLSRRGQNYGYTF
CDR3nt: TGTGCCAGCAGTTTGAGCCGCAGGGGGCAGAACTATGGCTACACCTTC

abundance: .
d_gene: TRBD2
v_gene: TRBV27
j_gene: TRBJ2-3
CDR3aa: CASSLTSGWPDTQYF
CDR3nt: TGTGCCAGCAGTTTGACTAGCGGGTGGCCAGATACGCAGTATTTT

abundance: .
d_gene: .
v_gene: TRBV18
j_gene: TRBJ2-2
CDR3aa: CATRPGTEPGGELFF
CDR3nt: TGTGCCACCAGACCCGGGACGGAGCCGGGCGGGGAGCTGTTTTTT

abundance: .
d_gene: TRBD1
v_gene: TRBV5-1
j_gene: TRBJ2-7
CDR3aa: CASSAYGQGGYEQYF
CDR3nt: TGCGCCAGCAGCGCCTACGGACAGGGAGGCTACGAGCAGTACTTC

abundance: .
d_gene: .
v_gene: TRBV20-1
j_gene: TRBJ1-5
CDR3aa: CSAKQGNQPQHF
CDR3nt: TGCAGTGCTAAACAGGGAAATCAGCCCCAGCATTTT

abundance: .
d_gene: TRBD1
v_gene: TRBV5-6
j_gene: TRBJ1-2
CDR3aa: CASSWDRERMGYTF
CDR3nt: TGTGCCAGCAGCTGGGACAGGGAGAGGATGGGCTACACCTTC

abundance: .
d_gene: .
v_gene: TRBV27
j_gene: TRBJ1-1
CDR3aa: CASSPGPLNTEAFF
CDR3nt: TGTGCCAGCAGTCCCGGGCCCTTGAACACTGAAGCTTTCTTT

abundance: .
d_gene: .
v_gene: TRBV5-6
j_gene: TRBJ1-2
CDR3aa: CASSSTDIREIYGYTF
CDR3nt: TGCGCCAGCAGCTCGACAGACATTCGAGAAATCTATGGCTACACCTTC

abundance: few
d_gene: TRBD1
v_gene: TRBV6-2/TRBV6-3
j_gene: TRBJ1-5
CDR3aa: CASNKQGLSQPQHF
CDR3nt: TGTGCCAGCAATAAACAGGGGTTGTCTCAGCCCCAGCATTTT

abundance: .
d_gene: TRBD2
v_gene: TRBV5-6
j_gene: TRBJ2-2
CDR3aa: CASSLASSLAGYSGELFF
CDR3nt: TGTGCCAGCAGCTTGGCTTCCAGTCTAGCGGGGTATAGCGGGGAGCTGTTTTTT

abundance: .
d_gene: .
v_gene: TRBV6-5
j_gene: TRBJ2-1
CDR3aa: CASSYSSTGELF
CDR3nt: TGTGCCAGCAGTTACTCGAGCACGGGGGAGCTCTTC

abundance: .
d_gene: .
v_gene: TRBV13
j_gene: TRBJ2-6
CDR3aa: CASSLRGSGANVLTF
CDR3nt: TGTGCCAGCAGCTTAAGGGGTAGCGGGGCCAACGTCCTGACTTTC

abundance: .
d_gene: TRBD2
v_gene: TRBV12-3/TRBV12-4
j_gene: TRBJ2-7
CDR3aa: CASSLGSGRARYEQYF
CDR3nt: TGTGCCAGCAGTTTAGGGAGCGGGAGGGCCAGGTACGAGCAGTACTTC

abundance: .
d_gene: .
v_gene: TRBV5-4
j_gene: TRBJ1-1
CDR3aa: CASSLGGNTEAFF
CDR3nt: TGTGCCAGCAGCTTGGGGGGGAACACTGAAGCTTTCTTT

abundance: .
d_gene: TRBD1
v_gene: TRBV5-6
j_gene: TRBJ1-2
CDR3aa: CASSPLDRTDNYGYTF
CDR3nt: TGTGCCAGCAGCCCTTTGGACAGGACCGATAACTATGGCTACACCTTC

abundance: few
d_gene: TRBD2
v_gene: TRBV7-6
j_gene: TRBJ2-3
CDR3aa: CASSSARTGGGYTQYF
CDR3nt: TGTGCCAGCAGCTCGGCGAGGACGGGAGGAGGTTATACGCAGTATTTT